The next 32 T cell receptor beta chains were all read from a single sample in a study of cytomegalovirus exposure and HLA in healthy donors. The study ran its PCR with 60 Vbeta and 13 Jbeta primers. Profiling relied on immunoSEQ multiplex PCR, and the TCRdb table lists in-frame clones only, not all of them. The repertoire holds over 100,000 clones, with around 74% as singletons. Sequenced material: PBMCs. The receptor set was obtained from a male donor in good health and CMV-seronegative.

This chain connects TRBV19 to TRBJ2-2; 8 positions agree with TRBD2. The junction had 1 base not matched to a gene; V was cut back by 8 bases and J by 2 bases. The germline CDR1 and CDR2 sequences are LNHDA and SQIVND (reference sequence). The CDR3 has 13 amino acids. In DNA, the CDR3 is TGTGCCAGTGGGACTAGAAACACCGGGGAGCTGTTTTTT. As protein: CASGTRNTGELFF.

The chain has TRBV19 and TRBJ1-5, with 9 nucleotides matching TRBD1. CDR3 length equals 17 residues. Germline lookup yields CDR1 LNHDA and CDR2 SQIVND (reference sequence). J lost 0 bases, V lost 3 bases, and 6 bases had no gene match. CDR3 sequence (DNA): TGTGCCAGTAGTATTAGTTCGGACAGGGGTAGCAATCAGCCCCAGCATTTT. Its translation: CASSISSDRGSNQPQHF.

The genes are TRBV19 and TRBJ1-1; D gene unclear. This CDR3 region has 16 residues. The V end lost 5 bases, the J end lost 4 bases, and 20 bases lay between the germline ends. Germline assignment: CDR1 LNHDA and CDR2 SQIVND (reference sequence). The CDR3 loop is CASSQHMTYGPTEAFF. CDR3 nucleotide sequence: TGTGCCAGTAGTCAACACATGACATATGGCCCCACTGAAGCTTTCTTT.

Turning to this clone: This CDR3 is also generated by other DNA sequences in the sample. The chain links TRBV7-8 to TRBJ1-5; TRBD1 agrees at 7 bases. The CDR3 is 13 amino acids. Losses at the gene ends were 5 bases for V and 7 bases for J; bases not matched to a gene: 5. CDR1 and CDR2 from the germline V gene are SGHVS and FQNEAQ. The CDR3 region has the DNA TGTGCCAGCAGCATGGACAGGCGACAGCCCCAGCATTTT. Its protein is CASSMDRRQPQHF.

The gene calls are TRBV2 and TRBJ2-5; D ambiguous. The ends were cut back, 9 bases at V and 5 bases at J, with 16 bases in the middle. Per the germline V gene, CDR1 is SNHLY and CDR2 is FYNNEI. The CDR3 has 13 amino acids. The CDR3 DNA is TGTGCCAGTCAGCCGCCAGCCGGGGAGACCCAGTACTTC. Residues: CASQPPAGETQYF.

The rearrangement links TRBV7-9 to TRBJ2-3, with D perhaps TRBD2 (6 bases). CDR1 and CDR2 from the germline V gene are SEHNR and FQNEAQ (reference sequence). V was pared by 7 bases and J by 1 base, with 18 bases between. This CDR3 is built from 16 residues. The CDR3 sequence: CASTPPGDLGTDTQYF. As DNA, the CDR3 is TGTGCCAGCACCCCACCTGGGGACTTGGGCACAGATACGCAGTATTTT.

This chain connects TRBV7-9 to TRBJ2-1; no clear D gene. Germline V gene sequence: CDR1 SEHNR, CDR2 FQNEAQ (reference sequence). V lost 5 bases, J lost 9 bases, and 11 bases lay in between. The CDR3 is made up of 12 amino acids. CDR3 amino acids: CASSPRRGEQFF. The CDR3 DNA is TGTGCCAGCAGCCCCAGACGCGGTGAGCAGTTCTTC.

The V and J genes are TRBV30 and TRBJ2-7, with 11 positions matching TRBD1. V dropped 8 bases and J dropped 5; count of bases not matched to a gene: 8. The germline V gene encodes CDR1 GTSNPN and CDR2 SVGIG (reference sequence). The CDR3 is 13 amino acids. For the CDR3, the DNA is TGTGCCGCGCTGGGACAGGGGGTACACGAGCAGTACTTC. It codes for CAALGQGVHEQYF.

The chain couples TRBV25-1 to TRBJ2-2, with D uncertain. Trimming stripped 3 bases from V and 0 bases from J, with 5 bases between. The CDR3 is made up of 14 amino acids. Germline values: CDR1 MGHDK, CDR2 SYGVNS. Here the CDR3 DNA reads TGTGCCAGCAGTGACATTGCGAACACCGGGGAGCTGTTTTTT. It codes for CASSDIANTGELFF.

This chain joins TRBV10-3 and TRBJ2-2; 10 bases fit TRBD1. V shed 3 bases and J 7 bases; nucleotides not matched to a gene: 5. Germline CDR1 reads ENHRY; CDR2 reads SYGVKD. This CDR3 has 15 residues. The CDR3 DNA reads TGTGCCATCAGTGACCGGGACAGGGGAGGCGGGGAGCTGTTTTTT. Translating it yields CAISDRDRGGGELFF.

V and J are TRBV15 and TRBJ1-2, with D unresolved. Germline lookup yields CDR1 LNHNV and CDR2 YYDKDF (reference sequence). The CDR3 spans 11 residues. The ends were cut back, 0 bases at V and 8 bases at J, with 4 bases in the middle. In DNA, the CDR3 is TGTGCCACCAGCAGAGACAGGGGCTACACCTTC. As protein: CATSRDRGYTF.

This chain joins TRBV28 and TRBJ2-3; TRBD1 might be the D (6 bases). Trimming pared 1 base from V and 2 bases from J, leaving 7 bases between. CDR1 MDHEN and CDR2 SYDVKM come from the germline V gene. The CDR3 is 14 amino acids. CDR3 sequence reads: CASSLSGVTDTQYF. As DNA, the CDR3 is TGTGCCAGCAGTTTATCAGGGGTCACAGATACGCAGTATTTT.

The gene calls are TRBV4-3 and TRBJ1-3; tentative D call: TRBD1 (5 bases). Per germline, CDR1 LGHNA and CDR2 YSLEER. The V gene lost 0 bases and the J gene lost 0 bases, with 9 bases spanning the gap. The CDR3 has 16 residues. CDR3 nucleotide sequence: TGCGCCAGCAGCCAAGAATTGACAGTCTCTGGAAACACCATATATTTT. Its translation is CASSQELTVSGNTIYF.

For this clone: At one of its ends the junction is not consistent with the germline gene, which may arise from a read error. The J gene is TRBJ2-1, the V gene TRBV7-9; the D gene is possibly TRBD1 (6 bases). The CDR3 extends over 18 amino acids. Germline CDR1 is SEHNR and CDR2 is FQNEAQ (reference sequence). The CDR3: CSSSPPEGEGGAYNEQFF. The CDR3 bases are TGTTCCAGCAGCCCACCCGAAGGGGAAGGGGGTGCCTACAATGAGCAGTTCTTC.

The chain joins TRBV6-5 to TRBJ1-2; D is ambiguous. There are 15 residues in the CDR3. Germline values: CDR1 MNHEY, CDR2 SVGAGI. Deletions cut 0 bases from V and 6 bases from J, with 14 bases between. The CDR3 reads CASSYSMSGWNGYTF. CDR3 sequence (DNA): TGTGCCAGCAGTTACTCGATGTCGGGTTGGAATGGCTACACCTTC.

The rearrangement joins TRBV19 to TRBJ2-3, with unresolved D. The CDR3 runs 15 residues. V gave up 1 base and J gave up 2 bases, with 10 bases separating them. CDR1 is LNHDA and CDR2 is SQIVND in the germline V gene (reference sequence). CDR3 in amino acids: CASSIGGFDTDTQYF. CDR3 in DNA: TGTGCCAGTAGTATAGGAGGCTTCGACACAGATACGCAGTATTTT.

This CDR3 reads CASSLARGVRVMNTEAFF. CDR3 DNA sequence: TGTGCCAGCAGCTTGGCCAGGGGGGTAAGGGTTATGAACACTGAAGCTTTCTTT. The V call is TRBV5-6, the J call TRBJ1-1, with 7 bases lining up with TRBD1. Trimming took 0 bases from V and 0 from J; bases not matched to a gene: 11. This CDR3 is built from 18 residues. CDR1 is SGHDT and CDR2 is YYEEEE in the germline V gene.

This rearrangement joins TRBV19 to TRBJ1-5; D gene unclear. Looked up from germline, CDR1 is LNHDA and CDR2 is SQIVND (reference sequence). CDR3 length equals 14 residues. V gave up 0 bases and J gave up 2 bases, with 5 bases separating them. CDR3 in amino acids: CASSIDGGNQPQHF. CDR3 DNA sequence: TGTGCCAGTAGTATAGATGGAGGCAATCAGCCCCAGCATTTT.

The chain has TRBV28 and TRBJ2-5; 13 bases line up with TRBD2. This CDR3 region has 15 residues. Germline V gene data show CDR1 as MDHEN and CDR2 as SYDVKM. The J segment lost 5 bases and the V segment lost 4 bases, leaving 4 bases of the junction unmatched. In nucleotides, the CDR3 is TGTGCCAGCAGTTCCGGGACTAGCGGGGAGGAGACCCAGTACTTC. Its protein product is CASSSGTSGEETQYF.

The chain is built from TRBV18 and TRBJ1-1; TRBD1 aligns across 7 bases. V dropped 4 bases and J dropped 4; count of bases not matched to a gene: 3. CDR1 is KGHSH, CDR2 LQKENI, per germline. This CDR3 has 13 amino acids. CDR3 DNA: TGTGCCAGCTCACGACAGGGTGGCACTGAAGCTTTCTTT. Amino acid sequence: CASSRQGGTEAFF. The full variable domain, rest sourced from reference TRBV18 and TRBJ1-1, is NAGVMQNPRHLVRRRGQEARLRCSPMKGHSHVYWYRQLPEEGLKFMVYLQKENIIDESGMPKERFSAEFPKEGPSILRIQQVVRGDSAAYFCASSRQGGTEAFFGQGTRLTVV.

The chain has TRBV6-1 and TRBJ1-1; a possible D gene is TRBD1 (5 bases). The CDR3 has 15 residues. Germline V lookup: CDR1 MNHNS, CDR2 SASEGT. V was clipped by 7 bases and J by 3 bases, with 18 bases between them. CDR3 nucleotides: TGTGCCAGCATTATTGGGGCAGTGAAGTACACTGAAGCTTTCTTT. As protein: CASIIGAVKYTEAFF.

As for this clone: The sample contains more than one DNA sequence encoding this CDR3. The rearrangement links TRBV5-4 to TRBJ2-3; 11 nucleotides agree with TRBD2. The CDR3 runs 16 residues. The V segment lost 4 bases and the J segment 0 bases; nucleotides outside the gene matches: 4. Germline assignment: CDR1 SGHNT and CDR2 YYREEE (reference sequence). In DNA form, the CDR3 reads TGTGCCAGCAGCCTGGGACTAGCGGTTAGCACAGATACGCAGTATTTT. Translated, it gives CASSLGLAVSTDTQYF.

This chain joins TRBV11-3 and TRBJ1-3; D perhaps matches TRBD1 (6 bases). Trimming left V 6 bases short and J 4 bases short, with 19 bases between. Germline loops: CDR1 SGHNT, CDR2 YENEEA. The CDR3 sequence is 16 residues long. CDR3 bases: TGTGCCAGCAGTCAAGAGGACAGTTCTGAAGGAAACACCATATATTTT. Protein sequence: CASSQEDSSEGNTIYF.

CDR3 sequence (DNA): TGTGCCAGCAGTGAGGCGGGAGGGTACAATGAGCAGTTCTTC. This codes for CASSEAGGYNEQFF. This chain joins TRBV28 and TRBJ2-1; TRBD2 agrees at 9 bases. The germline CDR1 and CDR2 sequences are MDHEN and SYDVKM. The CDR3 totals 14 residues. Trimming removed 5 bases from V and 4 bases from J; junction bases left unmatched: 3.

The gene calls are TRBV7-2 and TRBJ2-1, with D tentatively TRBD2 (6 bases). Per the germline V gene, CDR1 is SGHTA and CDR2 is FQGNSA. V lost 5 bases to trimming and J lost 8 bases, with 16 bases between them. The CDR3 loop spans 14 amino acids. CDR3 loop: CASSERLDSDEQFF. CDR3 DNA: TGTGCCAGCAGCGAACGACTAGACTCGGATGAGCAGTTCTTC. Looking up the rest from reference TRBV7-2 and TRBJ2-1 gives the full variable domain: GAGVSQSPSNKVTEKGKDVELRCDPISGHTALYWYRQSLGQGLEFLIYFQGNSAPDKSGLPSDRFSAERTGGSVSTLTIQRTQQEDSAVYLCASSERLDSDEQFFGPGTRLTVL.

The V and J genes are TRBV19 and TRBJ1-4, with TRBD1 matching 8 bases. The V segment lost 6 bases and the J segment 8 bases; nucleotides outside the gene matches: 14. CDR1 is LNHDA, CDR2 SQIVND, per germline (reference sequence). The CDR3 covers 16 residues. The CDR3 region has the DNA TGTGCCAGTAGAACGACCCCGGGACAGGAGGGGGAAAAACTGTTTTTT. This encodes CASRTTPGQEGEKLFF.

The V and J genes are TRBV6-6 and TRBJ1-5; 8 nucleotides line up with TRBD1. CDR3 length equals 15 residues. The germline V gene encodes CDR1 MNHNY and CDR2 SVGAGI (reference sequence). V was pared by 5 bases and J by 3 bases, with 6 bases of the junction left unmatched. The CDR3 reads CASSGWTGYNQPQHF. DNA for the CDR3: TGTGCCAGCAGTGGATGGACAGGGTACAATCAGCCCCAGCATTTT.

This chain uses TRBV25-1 with TRBJ1-1, with D possibly being TRBD1 (5 bases). Germline lookup yields CDR1 MGHDK and CDR2 SYGVNS. V was pared by 2 bases and J by 3 bases, with 16 bases between. The CDR3 sequence is 16 residues long. In DNA form, the CDR3 reads TGTGCCAGCAGTGAAATAAGTTGGGGCTCCGACACTGAAGCTTTCTTT. The encoded protein is CASSEISWGSDTEAFF.

The chain recombines TRBV5-1 with TRBJ2-6; D gene ambiguous. Trimming removed 2 bases from V and 4 bases from J, with 4 bases in between. The CDR3 extends over 13 amino acids. CDR1 and CDR2 from the germline V gene are SGHRS and YFSETQ. The DNA for the CDR3 is TGCGCCAGCAGCTTCGGGGGGGCCAACGTCCTGACTTTC. Translating gives CASSFGGANVLTF.

The CDR3 region has the DNA TGTGCCAGCAGCTTGAGAGCTAACTATGGCTACACCTTC. This gives the protein CASSLRANYGYTF. The chain couples TRBV7-2 to TRBJ1-2; no firm D call. V was shortened by 3 bases and J by 0 bases, with 5 bases between the two germline ends. The CDR3 length is 13 residues. Germline CDR1 reads SGHTA; CDR2 reads FQGNSA.

In nucleotides, the CDR3 is TGTGCCAGCAGCTTGGGGGGACAGGGCGTCTATGGCTACACCTTC. As protein: CASSLGGQGVYGYTF. V and J are TRBV5-8 and TRBJ1-2, with 9 positions matching TRBD1. J lost 4 bases, V lost 0 bases, and 4 bases had no gene match. CDR3 length: 15 residues. The germline V gene has CDR1 SGHTS and CDR2 YDEGEE.

The rearrangement links TRBV9 to TRBJ1-4, with a possible D match to TRBD1 (5 bases). This CDR3 is built from 15 residues. The germline V and J ends were trimmed by 3 bases and 6 bases, with 15 bases remaining between them. CDR1 and CDR2 from the germline V gene are SGDLS and YYNGEE. CDR3 DNA sequence: TGTGCCAGCAGCGGGGCGGGGCTGGGGGATGAAAAACTGTTTTTT. This translates into CASSGAGLGDEKLFF.